This TCR beta chain was recorded in a study of control samples from healthy donors and cancer patients. The method was immunoSEQ multiplex PCR; TCRdb's version includes in-frame clones alone and lacks a portion of them. The sample records 150,000 to 200,000 clones, 85% to 90% being singletons. Sequenced sample: blood. This receptor was obtained from a young woman in good health.

The DNA for the CDR3 is TGTGCCAGCAGCGTAGGTTACGACGGACGCTATGGCTACACCTTC. As protein: CASSVGYDGRYGYTF. The genes are TRBV9 and TRBJ1-2; D uncertain. The CDR3 consists of 15 residues. Deletions cut 0 bases from V and 4 bases from J, with 13 bases between. The germline V gene has CDR1 SGDLS and CDR2 YYNGEE.